These T cell receptor beta chains were read from a single sample in a study of CD8+ T cells in alopecia areata. Produced via immunoSEQ multiplex PCR; TCRdb's table is partial and in-frame only. The table lists some 130,000 clones, roughly 50% of them singletons, with 18% in the top ten. The specimen was CD8+ T cells sorted from blood, collected at week 0. Every receptor here comes from a human donor with alopecia areata. CDR3s include the opening cysteine and the closing phenylalanine or tryptophan. D genes are given only for firm matches. A row's size may be missing; if present it is once, few, many or a size class.

>TRBJ2-7|.|TRBV5-6|once
TGTGCCAGCAGCTTGACTGAAACCTCCTACGAGCAGTACTTC
CASSLTETSYEQYF
>TRBJ1-2|.|TRBV7-8|.
TGTGCCAGCAGCTCCTGGCTTCGAGGGTATGGCTACACCTTC
CASSSWLRGYGYTF
>TRBJ2-3|.|TRBV29-1|.
TGCAGCATCAGACAGTACCCAGATACGCAGTATTTT
CSIRQYPDTQYF
>TRBJ2-6|.|TRBV21-1|.
TGTGCCAGCAGCACCCCCCTGGGGACAGGACCCTCTGGGGCCAACGTCCTGACTTTC
CASSTPLGTGPSGANVLTF
>TRBJ1-5|.|TRBV4-1|.
TGCGCCAGCAGCCAAGACCGTGAACAGCCCCAGCATTTT
CASSQDREQPQHF
>TRBJ1-1|.|TRBV10-3|few
TGTGCCATCAGTGGAACTCGGACTGAAGCTTTCTTT
CAISGTRTEAFF
>TRBJ2-7|TRBD2|TRBV27|.
TGTGCCAGCAGTTTCTCTACCGGGGGGGGCTACGAGCAGTACTTC
CASSFSTGGGYEQYF
>TRBJ2-3|TRBD2|TRBV27|.
TGTGCCAGCAGTAACTTAGCGGGCTTCACAGATACGCAGTATTTT
CASSNLAGFTDTQYF
>TRBJ2-5|.|TRBV13|.
TGTGCCAGCAGCTTATTAGAGACCCAGTACTTC
CASSLLETQYF
>TRBJ1-1|TRBD1|TRBV29-1|few
TGCAGCGTGACAGGGAGGGACACTGAAGCTTTCTTT
CSVTGRDTEAFF
>TRBJ1-1|.|TRBV4-1|once
TGCGCCAGCAGCCACCAGGTTAACACTGAAGCTTTCTTT
CASSHQVNTEAFF
>TRBJ2-2|.|TRBV15|.
TGTGCCACCAGCAGAGCAGGGGTGGCCACCGGGGAGCTGTTTTTT
CATSRAGVATGELFF
>TRBJ2-5|.|TRBV30|.
TGTGCCTGGAGTGTGGACTTAGAGACCCAGTACTTC
CAWSVDLETQYF
>TRBJ2-7|.|TRBV4-2|.
TGTGCCAGCAGCCAGAATCCCTACTCCTACGAGCAGTACTTC
CASSQNPYSYEQYF
>TRBJ2-3|.|TRBV9|.
TGTGCCAGCAGCGTAGTGGAAGATACGCAGTATTTT
CASSVVEDTQYF
>TRBJ2-7|.|TRBV5-6|few
TGTGCCAGCAGCTGGGTCCGCGGGGCTAGCTACGAGCAGTACTTC
CASSWVRGASYEQYF
>TRBJ2-7|.|TRBV29-1|few
TGCAGCGTTGTAATGTCCGGGGGTTACGAGCAGTACTTC
CSVVMSGGYEQYF
>TRBJ2-5|.|TRBV6-5|.
TGTGCCAGCAGTTACGAACCGGGGGTGGGAGAGACCCAGTACTTC
CASSYEPGVGETQYF
>TRBJ2-3|TRBD2|TRBV6-5|many
TGTGCCAGCAGTTTGACTAGCGGGGGGGCAGATACGCAGTATTTT
CASSLTSGGADTQYF
>TRBJ1-1|.|TRBV6-6|few
TGTGCCAGCAGTTACGTGGGGGCGCAGACTGAAGCTTTCTTT
CASSYVGAQTEAFF
>TRBJ2-5|TRBD1|TRBV4-3|once
TGCGCCAGCAGCCGCCTGACAGGGAACCAAGAGACCCAGTACTTC
CASSRLTGNQETQYF
>TRBJ1-1|.|TRBV5-6|.
TGTGCCAGCAGCTTCGGCAGGGTGGACACTGAAGCTTTCTTT
CASSFGRVDTEAFF
>TRBJ2-5|.|TRBV10-3|few
TGTGCCATCAGTGAGAACAGAAACTATCAAGAGACCCAGTACTTC
CAISENRNYQETQYF
>TRBJ1-1|.|TRBV5-1|.
TGCGCCAGCAGCGGACGGACAGCTGCTCACACTGAAGCTTTCTTT
CASSGRTAAHTEAFF